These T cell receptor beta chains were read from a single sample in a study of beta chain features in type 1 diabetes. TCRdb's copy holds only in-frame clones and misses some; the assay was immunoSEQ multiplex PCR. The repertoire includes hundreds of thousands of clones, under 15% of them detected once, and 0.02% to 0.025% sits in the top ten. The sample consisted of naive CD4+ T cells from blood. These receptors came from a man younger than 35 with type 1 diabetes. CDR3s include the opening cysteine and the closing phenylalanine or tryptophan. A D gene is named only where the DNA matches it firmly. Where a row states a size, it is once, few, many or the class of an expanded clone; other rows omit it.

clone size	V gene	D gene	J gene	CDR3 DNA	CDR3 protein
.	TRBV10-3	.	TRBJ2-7	TGTGCCATCAGCCCCTCCCAGGGGACTTCGGGGGAGCAGTACTTC	CAISPSQGTSGEQYF
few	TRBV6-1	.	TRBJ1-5	TGTGCCACCTCGGAAGTGGGGGGCAATCAGCCCCAGCATTTT	CATSEVGGNQPQHF
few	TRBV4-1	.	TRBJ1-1	TGCGCCAGCAGCCAAGTGGGAAAGAACACTGAAGCTTTCTTT	CASSQVGKNTEAFF
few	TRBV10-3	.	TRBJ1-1	TGTGCCATCAGTGAATCAGGACCGATGAACACTGAAGCTTTCTTT	CAISESGPMNTEAFF
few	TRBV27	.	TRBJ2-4	TGTGCCAGCAGTTTATTCAGTCCAGAACTAGCCAAAAACATTCAGTACTTC	CASSLFSPELAKNIQYF
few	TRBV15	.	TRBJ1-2	TGTGCCACCAGCAGCTCGTACGGGGGCTACTATGGCTACACCTTC	CATSSSYGGYYGYTF
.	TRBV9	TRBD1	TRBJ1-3	TGTGCCAGCAGCCCGACAGGGAACCTTGATGGAAACACCATATATTTT	CASSPTGNLDGNTIYF
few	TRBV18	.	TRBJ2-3	TGTGCCAGCTCTCGCGACCGCACAGATACGCAGTATTTT	CASSRDRTDTQYF
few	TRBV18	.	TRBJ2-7	TGTGCCAGCTCACCGTTCTCTTCTGCTCCCTACGAGCAGTACTTC	CASSPFSSAPYEQYF
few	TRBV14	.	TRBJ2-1	TGTGCCAGCAGCCAGATTACGGGGCAGCTTGAGCAGTTCTTC	CASSQITGQLEQFF
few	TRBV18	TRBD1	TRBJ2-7	TGTGCCAGCTCACCATGGGACAGCAGCCACGAGCAGTACTTC	CASSPWDSSHEQYF
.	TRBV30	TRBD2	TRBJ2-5	TGTGCCTGGAGTGTAGCGGGGAGCCAAGAGACCCAGTACTTC	CAWSVAGSQETQYF
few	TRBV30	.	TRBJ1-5	TGTGCCTGGGCTAGGGGAGGAAGGTGGGGGCCCCAGCATTTT	CAWARGGRWGPQHF